The TCR beta chain under discussion was sequenced for a study of blood T cells in healthy people across ages. The CDR3 runs to 16 residues. The germline CDR1 and CDR2 sequences are SGHTA and FQGNSA. V lost 5 bases, J lost 8 bases, and 9 bases stayed unmatched. Remarks on this clonotype: Its antigen is unknown.

The study's findings and limits: A roughly linear fall in TCR beta diversity per million T cells was seen with increasing age. Expanded clonotype changes were possibly confounded by unknown donor CMV status. TCR beta diversity correlated strongly with naive T cell percentage.

PBMCs were isolated at a quantity of at least 6.5 million per sample. With a J-beta primer mix and a sample-barcoded 5' primer, a second PCR ran about 6 to 11 cycles. TCRdb re-called the 5' RACE reads through MiXCR, storing one row per CDR3 protein. The profile shows about 1.7 million distinct CDR3 sequences, 28% of them singletons. The sequence was collected from a woman aged 25 to 39 in good health. The chain carries TRBV7-2 and TRBJ2-1; 13 bases match TRBD2. Sequencing input: blood. This CDR3 reads CASSTRTSGRSDEQFF. The CDR3, as DNA: TGTGCCAGCAGCACACGGACTAGCGGGAGAAGCGATGAGCAGTTCTTC.